This T cell receptor (beta chain) derives from a study of OX40 agonist ivuxolimab in advanced cancers. Whole-study context: The dose-escalation group included hepatocellular carcinoma, melanoma, renal cell carcinoma and head and neck cancer. People who had prior anti-PD-1, anti-PD-L1 or anti-CTLA-4 therapy could take part, and approximately 43% had some.

Study-wide results and caveats: Some patients without response likewise showed low normalized clonal expansion.

Comments on this clone: The target antigen is unknown.

Generated by immunoSEQ multiplex PCR, the TCRdb table keeps only in-frame clones and is missing some. This sample carries 98,000 or so clones, 91% of them seen once, and the ten largest clones take over 0.6%. V was cut by 3 bases and J by 3 bases, with 18 bases left in between. This CDR3 has 16 residues. Per the germline V gene, CDR1 is LNHDA and CDR2 is SQIVND (reference sequence). This specimen consisted of CD4+ or CD8+ T cells sorted from blood, obtained in a trial of the OX40 agonist ivuxolimab. This rearrangement joins TRBV19 to TRBJ2-7; possibly TRBD1 for D (6 bases). This TCR was sampled from an adult with an advanced solid tumor such as melanoma, head and neck, liver or kidney cancer. The CDR3 sequence: CASSMLQGQGNYEQYF. CDR3 in DNA: TGTGCCAGTAGTATGCTACAGGGCCAAGGAAACTACGAGCAGTACTTC.